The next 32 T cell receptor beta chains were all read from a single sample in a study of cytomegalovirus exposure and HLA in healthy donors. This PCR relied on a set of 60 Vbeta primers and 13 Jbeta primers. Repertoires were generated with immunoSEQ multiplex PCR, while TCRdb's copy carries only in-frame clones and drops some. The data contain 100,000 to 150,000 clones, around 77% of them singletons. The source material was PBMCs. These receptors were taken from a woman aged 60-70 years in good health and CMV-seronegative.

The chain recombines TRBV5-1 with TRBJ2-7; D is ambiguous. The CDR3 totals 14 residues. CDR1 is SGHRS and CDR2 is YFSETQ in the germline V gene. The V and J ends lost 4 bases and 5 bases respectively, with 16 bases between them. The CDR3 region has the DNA TGCGCCAGCAGCCCCCGGCCCAGGTGGGACGAGCAGTACTTC. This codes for CASSPRPRWDEQYF. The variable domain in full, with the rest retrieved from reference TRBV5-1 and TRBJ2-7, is KAGVTQTPRYLIKTRGQQVTLSCSPISGHRSVSWYQQTPGQGLQFLFEYFSETQRNKGNFPGRFSGRQFSNSRSEMNVSTLELGDSALYLCASSPRPRWDEQYFGPGTRLTVT.

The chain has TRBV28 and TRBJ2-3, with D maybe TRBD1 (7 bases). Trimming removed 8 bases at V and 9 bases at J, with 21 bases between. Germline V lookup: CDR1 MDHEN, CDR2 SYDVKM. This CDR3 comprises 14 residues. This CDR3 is CASGSLQGGGTQYF. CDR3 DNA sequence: TGTGCCAGCGGCTCTCTGCAGGGGGGTGGAACGCAGTATTTT.

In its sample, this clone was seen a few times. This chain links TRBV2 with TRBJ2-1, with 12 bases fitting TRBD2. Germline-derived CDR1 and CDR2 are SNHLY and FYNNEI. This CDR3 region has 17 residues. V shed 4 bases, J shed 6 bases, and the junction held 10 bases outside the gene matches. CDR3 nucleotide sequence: TGTGCCAGCAGTGGGAACCTAGCGGGGGGGCAATTCAATGAGCAGTTCTTC. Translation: CASSGNLAGGQFNEQFF. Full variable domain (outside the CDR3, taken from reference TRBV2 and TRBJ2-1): EPEVTQTPSHQVTQMGQEVILRCVPISNHLYFYWYRQILGQKVEFLVSFYNNEISEKSEIFDDQFSVERPDGSNFTLKIRSTKLEDSAMYFCASSGNLAGGQFNEQFFGPGTRLTVL.

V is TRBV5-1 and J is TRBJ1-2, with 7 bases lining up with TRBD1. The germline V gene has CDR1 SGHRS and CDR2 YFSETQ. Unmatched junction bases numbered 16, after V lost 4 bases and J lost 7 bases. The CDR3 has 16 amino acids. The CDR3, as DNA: TGCGCCAGCAGCCCTGGACTCCACAGGGGAGTGGGTGGCTACACCTTC. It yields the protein CASSPGLHRGVGGYTF.

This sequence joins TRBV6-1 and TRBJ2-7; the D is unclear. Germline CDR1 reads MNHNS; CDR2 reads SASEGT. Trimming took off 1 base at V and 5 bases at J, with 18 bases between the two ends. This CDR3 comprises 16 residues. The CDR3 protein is CASSEDLRQFFNEQYF. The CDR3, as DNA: TGTGCCAGCAGTGAAGATCTGAGGCAGTTTTTTAACGAGCAGTACTTC.

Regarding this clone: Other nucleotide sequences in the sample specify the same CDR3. The CDR3 DNA follows: TGTGCCAGCAGCTTAAGGGCGGGGACCGGGGAGCTGTTTTTT. It specifies CASSLRAGTGELFF. This rearrangement joins TRBV7-6 to TRBJ2-2; D is possibly TRBD2 (6 bases). The germline V gene has CDR1 SGHVS and CDR2 FNYEAQ. This CDR3 spans 14 amino acids. V was shortened by 2 bases and J by 5 bases, with 9 bases between the two germline ends.

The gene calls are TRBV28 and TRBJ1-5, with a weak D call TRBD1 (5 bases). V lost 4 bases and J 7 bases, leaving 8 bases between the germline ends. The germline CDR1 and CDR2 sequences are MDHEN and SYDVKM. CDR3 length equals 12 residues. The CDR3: CASSYGGQPQHF. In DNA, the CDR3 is TGTGCCAGCAGTTATGGGGGGCAGCCCCAGCATTTT.

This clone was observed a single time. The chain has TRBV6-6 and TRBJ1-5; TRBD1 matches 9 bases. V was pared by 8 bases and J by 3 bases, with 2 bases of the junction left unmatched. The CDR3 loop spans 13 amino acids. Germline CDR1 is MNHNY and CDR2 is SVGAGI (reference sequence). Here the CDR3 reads CASGTGNNQPQHF. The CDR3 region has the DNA TGTGCCAGCGGGACAGGGAACAATCAGCCCCAGCATTTT.

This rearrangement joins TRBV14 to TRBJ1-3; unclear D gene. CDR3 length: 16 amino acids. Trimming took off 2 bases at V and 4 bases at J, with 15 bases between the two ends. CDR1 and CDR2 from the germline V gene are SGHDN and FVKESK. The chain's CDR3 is CASSQLASRGGNTIYF. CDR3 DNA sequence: TGTGCCAGCAGCCAATTGGCCAGCCGAGGGGGAAACACCATATATTTT.

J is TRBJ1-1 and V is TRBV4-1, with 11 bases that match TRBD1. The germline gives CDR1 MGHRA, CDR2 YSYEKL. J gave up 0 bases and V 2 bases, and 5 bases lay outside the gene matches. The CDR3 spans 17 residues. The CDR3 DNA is TGCGCCAGCAGCCAACTGGGACAGGGGGATATGAACACTGAAGCTTTCTTT. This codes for CASSQLGQGDMNTEAFF.

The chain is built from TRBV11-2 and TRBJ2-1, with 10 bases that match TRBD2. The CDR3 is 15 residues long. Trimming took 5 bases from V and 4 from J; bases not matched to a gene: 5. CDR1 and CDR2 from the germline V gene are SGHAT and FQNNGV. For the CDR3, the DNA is TGTGCCAGCAGCCCTCAGACTAGCGGGTACAATGAGCAGTTCTTC. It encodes CASSPQTSGYNEQFF.

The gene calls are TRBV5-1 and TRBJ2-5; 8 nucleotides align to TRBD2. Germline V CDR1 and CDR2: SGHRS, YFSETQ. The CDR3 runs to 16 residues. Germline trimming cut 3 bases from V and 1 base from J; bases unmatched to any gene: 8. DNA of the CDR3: TGCGCCAGCAGCTCCCCGGGAGGGGGGCTCCAAGAGACCCAGTACTTC. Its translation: CASSSPGGGLQETQYF.

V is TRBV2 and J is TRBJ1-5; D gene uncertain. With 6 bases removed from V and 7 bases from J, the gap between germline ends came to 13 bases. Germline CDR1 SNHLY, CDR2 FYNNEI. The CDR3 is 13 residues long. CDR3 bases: TGTGCCAGCAGGGAGCGGGTAAACCAGCCCCAGCATTTT. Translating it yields CASRERVNQPQHF.

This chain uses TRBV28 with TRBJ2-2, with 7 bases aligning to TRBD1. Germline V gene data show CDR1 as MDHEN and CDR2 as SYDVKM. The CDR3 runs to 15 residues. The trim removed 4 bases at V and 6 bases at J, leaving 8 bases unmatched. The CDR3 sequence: CASSSRTGPSGELFF. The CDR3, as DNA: TGTGCCAGCAGTTCTCGGACAGGCCCGTCCGGGGAGCTGTTTTTT.

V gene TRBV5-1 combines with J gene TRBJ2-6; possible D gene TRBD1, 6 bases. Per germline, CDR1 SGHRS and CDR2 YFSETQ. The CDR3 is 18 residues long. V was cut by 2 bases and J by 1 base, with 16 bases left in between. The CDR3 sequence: CASSFRSGVPSGANVLTF. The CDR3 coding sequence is TGCGCCAGCAGCTTTAGATCAGGGGTACCGTCTGGGGCCAACGTCCTGACTTTC.

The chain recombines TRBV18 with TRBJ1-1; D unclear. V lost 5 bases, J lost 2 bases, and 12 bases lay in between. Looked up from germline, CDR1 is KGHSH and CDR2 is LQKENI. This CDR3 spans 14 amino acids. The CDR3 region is CASSTAGHNTEAFF. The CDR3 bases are TGTGCCAGCTCAACGGCGGGCCACAACACTGAAGCTTTCTTT.

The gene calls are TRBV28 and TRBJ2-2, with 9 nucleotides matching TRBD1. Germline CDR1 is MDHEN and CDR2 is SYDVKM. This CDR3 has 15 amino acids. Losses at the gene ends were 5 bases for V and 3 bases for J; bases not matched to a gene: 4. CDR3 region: CASSLRDRDTGELFF. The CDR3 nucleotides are TGTGCCAGCAGTCTCCGGGACAGGGACACCGGGGAGCTGTTTTTT.

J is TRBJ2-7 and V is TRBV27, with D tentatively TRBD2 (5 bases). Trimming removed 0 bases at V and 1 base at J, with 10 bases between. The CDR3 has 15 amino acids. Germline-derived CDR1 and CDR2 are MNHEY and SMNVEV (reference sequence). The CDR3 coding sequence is TGTGCCAGCAGTTTATCTCTCAGCGGATCCTACGAGCAGTACTTC. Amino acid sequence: CASSLSLSGSYEQYF.

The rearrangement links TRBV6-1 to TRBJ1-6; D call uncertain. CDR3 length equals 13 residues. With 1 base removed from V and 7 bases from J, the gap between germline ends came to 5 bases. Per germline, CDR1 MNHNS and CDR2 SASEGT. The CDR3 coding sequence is TGTGCCAGCAGTGAAGGGCTGAATTCACCCCTCCACTTT. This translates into CASSEGLNSPLHF.

CDR3 in amino acids: CASSVVDSGNYEQYF. The CDR3 nucleotides are TGTGCCAGCAGCGTAGTGGATAGCGGGAACTACGAGCAGTACTTC. The chain uses TRBV9 and TRBJ2-7, with TRBD2 matching over 8 bases. V dropped 0 bases and J dropped 3; count of bases not matched to a gene: 5. This CDR3 contains 15 residues. CDR1 is SGDLS and CDR2 is YYNGEE in the germline V gene. The complete variable domain, with remaining parts taken from reference TRBV9 and TRBJ2-7, reads DSGVTQTPKHLITATGQRVTLRCSPRSGDLSVYWYQQSLDQGLQFLIQYYNGEERAKGNILERFSAQQFPDLHSELNLSSLELGDSALYFCASSVVDSGNYEQYFGPGTRLTVT.

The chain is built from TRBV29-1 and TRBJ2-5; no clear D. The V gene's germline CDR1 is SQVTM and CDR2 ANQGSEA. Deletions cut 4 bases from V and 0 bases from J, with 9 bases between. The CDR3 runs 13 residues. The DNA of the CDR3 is TGCAGCGTTGCGGGTTTGGACCAAGAGACCCAGTACTTC. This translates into CSVAGLDQETQYF.

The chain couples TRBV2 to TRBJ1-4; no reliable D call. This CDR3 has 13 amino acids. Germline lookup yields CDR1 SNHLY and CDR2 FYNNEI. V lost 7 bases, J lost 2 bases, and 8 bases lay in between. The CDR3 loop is CASISRTNEKLFF. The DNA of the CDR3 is TGTGCCAGCATCTCGCGGACTAATGAAAAACTGTTTTTT.

The CDR3 loop reads CASSLQVNREVFTEAFF. CDR3 bases: TGTGCCAGCAGCCTACAGGTCAACCGGGAGGTATTCACTGAAGCTTTCTTT. The chain links TRBV7-3 to TRBJ1-1, with D possibly TRBD1 on 5 matching bases. Germline CDR1 and CDR2: SGHTA and FQGTGA. V dropped 5 bases and J dropped 4 bases, with 23 bases sitting between them. This CDR3 has 17 amino acids. Supplemented by reference TRBV7-3 and TRBJ1-1, the full variable domain reads GAGVSQTPSNKVTEKGKYVELRCDPISGHTALYWYRQSLGQGPEFLIYFQGTGAADDSGLPNDRFFAVRPEGSVSTLKIQRTERGDSAVYLCASSLQVNREVFTEAFFGQGTRLTVV.

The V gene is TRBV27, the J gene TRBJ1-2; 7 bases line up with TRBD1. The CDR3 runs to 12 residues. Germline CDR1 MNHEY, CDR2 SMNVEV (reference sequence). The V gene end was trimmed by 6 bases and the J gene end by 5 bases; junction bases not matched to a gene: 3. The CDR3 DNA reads TGTGCCAGCAGCACGACAGGGTATGGCTACACCTTC. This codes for CASSTTGYGYTF.

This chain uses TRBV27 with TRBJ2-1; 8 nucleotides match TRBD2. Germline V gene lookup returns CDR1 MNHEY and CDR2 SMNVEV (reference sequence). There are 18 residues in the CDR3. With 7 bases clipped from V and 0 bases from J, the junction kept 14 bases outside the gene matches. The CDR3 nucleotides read TGTGCCAGCACCCCCGCGGGCGGGGGGCTCAGCTCCTACAATGAGCAGTTCTTC. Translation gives CASTPAGGGLSSYNEQFF.

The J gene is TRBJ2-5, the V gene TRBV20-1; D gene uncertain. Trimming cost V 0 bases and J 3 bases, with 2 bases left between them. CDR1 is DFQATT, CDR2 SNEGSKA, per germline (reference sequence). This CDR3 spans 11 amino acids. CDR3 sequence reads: CSARDKETQYF. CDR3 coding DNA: TGCAGTGCTAGAGATAAAGAGACCCAGTACTTC.

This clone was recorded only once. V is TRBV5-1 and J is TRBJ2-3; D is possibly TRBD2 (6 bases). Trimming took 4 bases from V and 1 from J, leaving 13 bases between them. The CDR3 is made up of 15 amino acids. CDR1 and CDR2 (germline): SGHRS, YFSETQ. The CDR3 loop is CASSPTGDRTDTQYF. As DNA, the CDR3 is TGCGCCAGCAGCCCAACGGGGGACCGCACAGATACGCAGTATTTT.

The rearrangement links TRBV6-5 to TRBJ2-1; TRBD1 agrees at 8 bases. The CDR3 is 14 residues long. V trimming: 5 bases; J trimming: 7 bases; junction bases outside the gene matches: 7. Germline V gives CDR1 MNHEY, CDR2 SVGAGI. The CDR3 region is CASSGRTGSNEQFF. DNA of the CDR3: TGTGCCAGCAGTGGCCGGACAGGGAGTAATGAGCAGTTCTTC.

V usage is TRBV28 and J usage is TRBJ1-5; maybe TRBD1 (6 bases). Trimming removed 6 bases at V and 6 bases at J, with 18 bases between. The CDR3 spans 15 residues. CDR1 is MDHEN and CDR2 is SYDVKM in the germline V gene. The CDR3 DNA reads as TGTGCCAGCAGCAGGGGCGGGGGGGGCGGTCAGCCCCAGCATTTT. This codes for CASSRGGGGGQPQHF.

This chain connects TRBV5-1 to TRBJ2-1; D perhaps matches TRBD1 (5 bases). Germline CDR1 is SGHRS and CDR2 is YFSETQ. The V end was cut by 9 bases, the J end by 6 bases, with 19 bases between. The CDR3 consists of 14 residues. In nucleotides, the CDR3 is TGCGCCACCACCCAGGGCTCGCTAGGCAATGAGCAGTTCTTC. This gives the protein CATTQGSLGNEQFF.

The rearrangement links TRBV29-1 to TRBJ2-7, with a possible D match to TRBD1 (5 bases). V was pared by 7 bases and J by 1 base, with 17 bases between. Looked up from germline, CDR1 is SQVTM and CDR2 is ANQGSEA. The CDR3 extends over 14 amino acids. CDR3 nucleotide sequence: TGCAGCGCCCACGGGCAGGGCGGTTCCTACGAGCAGTACTTC. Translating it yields CSAHGQGGSYEQYF.

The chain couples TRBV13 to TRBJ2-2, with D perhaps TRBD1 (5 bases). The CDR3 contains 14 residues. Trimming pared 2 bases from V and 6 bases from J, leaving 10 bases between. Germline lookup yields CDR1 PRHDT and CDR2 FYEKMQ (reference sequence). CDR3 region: CASSLLGLSGELFF. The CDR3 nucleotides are TGTGCCAGCAGCTTACTGGGGCTATCCGGGGAGCTGTTTTTT.